This is a list of T cell receptor beta chains from one sample in a study of blood T cell repertoires in COVID-19. Profiling relied on immunoSEQ multiplex PCR, and the TCRdb table lists in-frame clones only, not all of them. The sample lists roughly 250,000 clones, about 86% seen once, with about 3.3% in the top ten. The specimen was PBMCs or T cells enriched from blood (not recorded which). These receptors all stem from a woman aged 40 to 50 with acute COVID-19. Each CDR3 is given with its conserved first and last residue. The order of the fields is clone size, V gene, D gene, J gene, CDR3 DNA, CDR3 protein. D genes are given only for firm matches. Some rows have no size entry. The others give once, few or many, or a class for an expanded clone.

.,TRBV18,TRBD1,TRBJ1-2,TGTGCCAGCTCAGACGGACAGGGGCAACACTATGGCTACACCTTC,CASSDGQGQHYGYTF
once,TRBV3-1/TRBV3-2,TRBD2,TRBJ2-7,TGTGCCAGCAGCCACCCAGCGGGAGAGCAGTACTTC,CASSHPAGEQYF
.,TRBV7-9,TRBD2,TRBJ2-2,TGTGCCAGCAGCTTACTAGCGGGGGACACCGGGGAGCTGTTTTTT,CASSLLAGDTGELFF
.,TRBV12-5,.,TRBJ2-7,TGTGCTAGTGGTTTGTCCCTTCAATCAGGCGAGCAGTACTTC,CASGLSLQSGEQYF
.,TRBV11-3,.,TRBJ2-1,TGTGCCAGCAGCTTAGACGTCGCGCAAAACAATGAGCAGTTCTTC,CASSLDVAQNNEQFF
many,TRBV5-5,TRBD2,TRBJ2-1,TGTGCCAGCAGCAGCTCCGGGACTAGCGGGAGAGGTGAGCAGTTCTTC,CASSSSGTSGRGEQFF
.,TRBV7-2,TRBD2,TRBJ2-1,TGTGCCAGCAGCGCCCGGACTAGCGCCAGTGTTGAGCAGTTCTTC,CASSARTSASVEQFF
.,TRBV7-8,TRBD1,TRBJ1-2,TGTGCCAGCAGCTTAGTTCGTCCAGGGGGTTTCAACTATGGCTACACCTTC,CASSLVRPGGFNYGYTF
.,TRBV24-1,TRBD1,TRBJ1-2,TGTGCCACCAGGATTAATAAGGGACAGGGAGGAAACTATGGCTACACCTTC,CATRINKGQGGNYGYTF
.,TRBV7-3,TRBD2,TRBJ2-1,TGTGCCAGCAGCAACGTAGCGGGAGCGGCCTTTGGTGAGCAGTTCTTC,CASSNVAGAAFGEQFF
.,TRBV3-1/TRBV3-2,TRBD2,TRBJ2-2,TGTGCCAGCAGCCAAGTCCTCCGACTAGCGGTTACGAACACCGGGGAGCTGTTTTTT,CASSQVLRLAVTNTGELFF
.,TRBV11-2,TRBD1,TRBJ2-1,TGTGCCAGCAGCCGAAGGACAGGGGATCTGGAGCAGTTCTTC,CASSRRTGDLEQFF
.,TRBV5-1,TRBD1,TRBJ2-7,TGCGCCAGCAGCTTGGGACAGGGGCTAAGTTCCTACGAGCAGTACTTC,CASSLGQGLSSYEQYF
.,TRBV5-1,TRBD1,TRBJ2-7,TGCGCCAGCAGCTTCCAGGGGGCGCATTACGAGCAGTACTTC,CASSFQGAHYEQYF
many,TRBV12-3/TRBV12-4,TRBD2,TRBJ2-3,TGTGCCAGCACCTTGGGGGGGTCGAATACGCAGTATTTT,CASTLGGSNTQYF
.,TRBV15,.,TRBJ2-7,TGTGCCACCAGAAGCGGCCATTTTGACGAGCAGTACTTC,CATRSGHFDEQYF
.,TRBV4-1,TRBD2,TRBJ2-3,TGCGCCAGCAGCCACAGACTAGCGGGAGGGGTGTCAGATACGCAGTATTTT,CASSHRLAGGVSDTQYF
.,TRBV29-1,TRBD1,TRBJ2-2,TGCAGCGCAACGAAAGGACAGGTGAACACCGGGGAGCTGTTTTTT,CSATKGQVNTGELFF
.,TRBV11-3,.,TRBJ2-5,TGTGCCAGCAGCCGCGTGGGGCCTAGGGAGACCCAGTACTTC,CASSRVGPRETQYF
.,TRBV30,.,TRBJ1-1,TGTGCCTGGAGTTCCGGGGGGGGGAGTACTGAAGCTTTCTTT,CAWSSGGGSTEAFF
.,TRBV13,.,TRBJ2-7,TGTGCCAGCAGCCCTAGACAGACCTACGAGCAGTACTTC,CASSPRQTYEQYF
.,TRBV11-2,.,TRBJ1-1,TGTGCCAGCAGCTTACGTCCCAGTGACAGGTCTGAAGCTTTCTTT,CASSLRPSDRSEAFF
.,TRBV11-3,.,TRBJ2-7,TGTGCCAGCAGCTTAGACAACTCCTACGAGCAGTACTTC,CASSLDNSYEQYF
once,TRBV5-4,.,TRBJ2-7,TGTGCCAGCAGCCCCGGGACTCCCCCAGAGCAGTACTTC,CASSPGTPPEQYF
few,TRBV7-9,TRBD1,TRBJ1-1,TGTGCCAGCAGCTTATCAGGGGGCACTGAAGCTTTCTTT,CASSLSGGTEAFF
.,TRBV6-5,.,TRBJ1-3,TGTGCCAGCAGTTACATAGGGGGTGGAAACACCATATATTTT,CASSYIGGGNTIYF
.,TRBV7-8,TRBD2,TRBJ2-2,TGTGCCAGCAGCCTACGAGCGGGAGGCCCCTGGACCGGGGAGCTGTTTTTT,CASSLRAGGPWTGELFF
once,TRBV28,.,TRBJ2-1,TGTGCCAGCAGTTCCGCCGACAGCCCACAATACCTCTACAATGAGCAGTTCTTC,CASSSADSPQYLYNEQFF
.,TRBV7-9,.,TRBJ1-1,TGTGCCAGCAGCTTAGGGCAGGGGAGGGGAGCTTTCTTT,CASSLGQGRGAFF
.,TRBV3-1/TRBV3-2,TRBD1,TRBJ1-4,TGTGCCAGCAGCTACGGGACAGGCAACGAAAAACTGTTTTTT,CASSYGTGNEKLFF
.,TRBV9,.,TRBJ2-1,TGTGCCAGCAGTATTTTAGAGGGCCAGTACAATGAGCAGTTCTTC,CASSILEGQYNEQFF
few,TRBV28,.,TRBJ2-3,TGTGCCAGCAGTGATGTCGTGCTAAAAACCGTCACAGATACGCAGTATTTT,CASSDVVLKTVTDTQYF
.,TRBV7-9,.,TRBJ1-1,TGTGCCAGCAGCTTAGTAAACACTGAAGCTTTCTTT,CASSLVNTEAFF
.,TRBV4-1,.,TRBJ1-1,TGCGCCAGCAGCCAACTACAGGGCGGCACTGAAGCTTTCTTT,CASSQLQGGTEAFF
.,TRBV6-5,TRBD1,TRBJ2-7,TGTGCCAGCAGTTACTCTCGGGACAGGGCTTACGAGCAGTACTTC,CASSYSRDRAYEQYF
.,TRBV5-6,TRBD1,TRBJ1-2,TGTGCCAGCAGCTGGACAGGGTCCTATGGCTACACCTTC,CASSWTGSYGYTF
once,TRBV19,.,TRBJ1-1,TGTGCCAGTACCCCGAGGGGGACGGACACTGAAGCTTTCTTT,CASTPRGTDTEAFF
.,TRBV9,.,TRBJ2-1,TGTGCCAGCAGCGTGTGGGGCGGAGCCTACAATGAGCAGTTCTTC,CASSVWGGAYNEQFF
.,TRBV11-3,TRBD1,TRBJ2-5,TGTGCCAGCAGCTTAGGCGGGGGACAGGGGGATCGAGAGACCCAGTACTTC,CASSLGGGQGDRETQYF
.,TRBV2,TRBD2,TRBJ2-2,TGTGCCAGCAGCAAACTAGCGGTGAACACCGGGGAGCTGTTTTTT,CASSKLAVNTGELFF
.,TRBV12-5,TRBD1,TRBJ1-5,TGTGCTAGTGGTTTGGTAAGTCAGGGGGCCAATCAGCCCCAGCATTTT,CASGLVSQGANQPQHF
.,TRBV11-1,TRBD1,TRBJ2-5,TGTGCCAGCAGCTCCTGGGACAGGTACTTC,CASSSWDRYF
.,TRBV4-2,TRBD2,TRBJ2-7,TGTGCCAGCAGCCAGACTAGCACGTACGAGCAGTACTTC,CASSQTSTYEQYF
.,TRBV12-3/TRBV12-4,.,TRBJ2-4,TGTGCCAGCAGTTTAGGTGAGAGGAGCATTCAGTACTTC,CASSLGERSIQYF
.,TRBV10-1,.,TRBJ2-1,TGCGCCAGCAGTGAGGGGTCAGGGGTATACAATGAGCAGTTCTTC,CASSEGSGVYNEQFF
.,TRBV9,TRBD1,TRBJ2-5,TGTGCCAGCGGGGACAGGGGGCAAGAGACCCAGTACTTC,CASGDRGQETQYF
.,TRBV28,TRBD2,TRBJ2-2,TGTGCCAGCAGCCGGAGACTAGCGGGGAACCCTTCTTACACCGGGGAGCTGTTTTTT,CASSRRLAGNPSYTGELFF
.,TRBV30,TRBD1,TRBJ2-7,TGTGCCTGGAGCACATCTCTGGACAGGGAAGCCTACGAGCAGTACTTC,CAWSTSLDREAYEQYF
.,TRBV4-2,TRBD2,TRBJ2-1,TGTGCCAGCAGCCAAAGGTGGAGACTAGCGGGATCTGATGAGCAGTTCTTC,CASSQRWRLAGSDEQFF
.,TRBV27,TRBD2,TRBJ2-3,TGTGCCAGCAGTCCGACCGCTAGCGGGAGGGCCCCAGATACGCAGTATTTT,CASSPTASGRAPDTQYF
.,TRBV5-1,.,TRBJ1-4,TGCGCCAGCAGCGCGACTGACAGGCCTCACGAAAAACTGTTTTTT,CASSATDRPHEKLFF
.,TRBV7-2,TRBD2,TRBJ2-2,TGTGCCAGTCGCTTGGCACGATCTGCGGGAGTTCGGAACACCGGGGAGCTGTTTTTT,CASRLARSAGVRNTGELFF
few,TRBV4-1,.,TRBJ2-3,TGCGCCAGCAGCAAGACTCGCACAGATACGCAGTATTTT,CASSKTRTDTQYF
.,TRBV5-1,.,TRBJ2-1,TGCGCCAGCAGCTTGGATCAGGGAAACAATGAGCAGTTCTTC,CASSLDQGNNEQFF